This T cell receptor beta chain was retrieved from a study of shared clonotypes between healthy human individuals. Study conclusions and caveats: Lower generation probabilities were found for non-shared clonotypes than for those shared by all four donors. Owing to a small donor count, the genetic and exposure-history diversity represented was limited. Some naive CD4 clonotypes, around 5%, turned up in common across several donors.

In the case of this clone: The antigen is unknown.

In replicate PCRs of sorted subsets, roughly 200 ng DNA, roughly 31,000 T cell genomes, was used. Clones were sequenced by immunoSEQ multiplex PCR, and TCRdb holds only the in-frame ones, with some missing. This repertoire shows 2 million to 2.5 million clones, over 85% found once; its top ten account for 0.35% to 0.45%. The CDR3 is made up of 15 amino acids. The germline CDR1 and CDR2 sequences are SGHDT and YYEEEE. The V and J ends lost 5 bases and 3 bases respectively, with 18 bases between them. This clonotype was obtained from a man aged 18-30 years in good health. Some clones in this sample may be carry-over from other donors' samples. Sequencing was done on a sample of naive CD4+ T cells from PBMCs. Sample subset: CD45RA+ positively selected. The V gene is TRBV5-6, the J gene TRBJ2-7; D perhaps matches TRBD2 (5 bases). CDR3 in amino acids: CASSLFGGTDYEQYF. The CDR3 bases are TGTGCCAGCAGTCTGTTCGGAGGTACTGACTACGAGCAGTACTTC.